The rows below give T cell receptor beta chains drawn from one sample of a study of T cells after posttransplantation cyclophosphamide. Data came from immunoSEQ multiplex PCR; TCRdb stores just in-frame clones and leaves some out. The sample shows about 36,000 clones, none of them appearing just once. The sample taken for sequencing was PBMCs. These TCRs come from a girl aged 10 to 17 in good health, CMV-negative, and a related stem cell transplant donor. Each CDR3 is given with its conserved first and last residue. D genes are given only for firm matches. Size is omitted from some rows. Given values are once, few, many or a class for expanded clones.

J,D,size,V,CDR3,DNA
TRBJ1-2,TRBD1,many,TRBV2,CASSLGQGYTF,TGTGCCAGCAGCCTCGGACAGGGGTACACCTTC
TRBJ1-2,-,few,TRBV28,CASSLASGGYTF,TGTGCCAGCAGTTTGGCCAGCGGGGGCTACACCTTC
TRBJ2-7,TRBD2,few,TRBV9,CASSAGTSTYEQYF,TGTGCCAGCAGCGCCGGGACTAGCACCTACGAGCAGTACTTC
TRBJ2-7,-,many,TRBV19,CASSIPGYEQYF,TGTGCCAGTAGTATCCCGGGTTACGAGCAGTACTTC
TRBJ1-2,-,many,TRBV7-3,CASSLSQGVGGYTF,TGTGCCAGCAGCTTAAGTCAAGGGGTCGGCGGCTACACCTTC
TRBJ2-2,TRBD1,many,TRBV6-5,CASSYQGAHGELFF,TGTGCCAGCAGTTATCAGGGGGCTCACGGGGAGCTGTTTTTT
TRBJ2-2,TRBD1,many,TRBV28,CASSSRGQFTGELFF,TGTGCCAGCAGTTCCAGGGGGCAGTTTACCGGGGAGCTGTTTTTT
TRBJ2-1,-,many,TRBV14,CASSQVTSRHFEQFF,TGTGCCAGCAGCCAAGTGACATCCAGGCACTTTGAGCAGTTCTTC
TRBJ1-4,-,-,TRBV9,CASSGGHSTNEKLFF,TGTGCCAGCAGCGGGGGACACTCAACTAATGAAAAACTGTTTTTT
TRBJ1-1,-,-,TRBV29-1,CSVLESTEAFF,TGCAGCGTTCTAGAGAGCACTGAAGCTTTCTTT
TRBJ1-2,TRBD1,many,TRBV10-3,CAISPDRARANYGYTF,TGTGCCATCAGCCCCGACAGGGCGCGAGCTAACTATGGCTACACCTTC
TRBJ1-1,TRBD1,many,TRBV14,CASSQDRVPEAFF,TGTGCCAGCAGCCAGGACAGGGTGCCTGAAGCTTTCTTT
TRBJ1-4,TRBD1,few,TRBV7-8,CASNPSGRGNEKLFF,TGTGCCAGCAACCCCTCAGGCAGGGGGAATGAAAAACTGTTTTTT
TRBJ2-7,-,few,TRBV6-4,CARVDSLFYEQYF,TGTGCCAGAGTAGACAGCCTTTTCTACGAGCAGTACTTC
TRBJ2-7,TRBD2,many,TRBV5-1,CASSLNSGGFYEQYF,TGCGCCAGCAGCCTAAATAGCGGGGGATTCTACGAGCAGTACTTC
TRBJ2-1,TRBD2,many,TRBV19,CASSIVAGGPLYNEQFF,TGTGCCAGTAGTATAGTAGCGGGAGGTCCCCTCTACAATGAGCAGTTCTTC
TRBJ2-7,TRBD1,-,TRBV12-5,CASGLVQGTGAYEQYF,TGTGCTAGTGGTTTGGTACAGGGGACAGGGGCCTACGAGCAGTACTTC
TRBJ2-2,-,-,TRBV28,CASSPQRGGVTGELFF,TGTGCCAGCAGTCCTCAAAGAGGCGGAGTCACCGGGGAGCTGTTTTTT
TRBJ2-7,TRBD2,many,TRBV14,CASSQVSRGGASPPLHYEQYF,TGTGCCAGCAGCCAAGTATCCCGCGGGGGGGCGTCTCCCCCCTTACATTACGAGCAGTACTTC
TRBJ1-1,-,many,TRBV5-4,CASSLLLNTEAFF,TGTGCCAGCAGCCTCCTACTTAACACTGAAGCTTTCTTT
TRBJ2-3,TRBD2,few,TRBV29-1,CSVDQRGTGDTQYF,TGCAGCGTTGACCAGCGGGGGACGGGGGATACGCAGTATTTT
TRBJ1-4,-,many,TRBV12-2,CASRLFSQVLNEKLFF,TGTGCAAGTCGCTTATTTTCACAGGTCCTTAATGAAAAACTGTTTTTT
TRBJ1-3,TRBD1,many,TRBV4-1,CASSPQGASVWSGNTIYF,TGCGCCAGCAGCCCACAGGGGGCGAGCGTCTGGTCTGGAAACACCATATATTTT
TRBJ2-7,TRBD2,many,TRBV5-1,CASSLGTGGGLVEQYF,TGCGCCAGCAGCTTAGGAACGGGAGGTGGGCTCGTCGAGCAGTACTTC
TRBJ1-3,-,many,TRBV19,CASAWPGRKGNTIYF,TGTGCCAGCGCCTGGCCAGGAAGAAAAGGAAACACCATATATTTT
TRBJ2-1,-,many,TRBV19,CASQGNEGKHYNEQFF,TGTGCCAGTCAGGGGAATGAGGGGAAGCACTACAATGAGCAGTTCTTC
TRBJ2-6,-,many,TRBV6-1,CASSGQESISGANVLTF,TGTGCCAGCAGTGGACAGGAGTCGATCTCTGGGGCCAACGTCCTGACTTTC
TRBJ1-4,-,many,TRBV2,CASSARGVYEKLFF,TGTGCCAGCAGTGCCAGGGGAGTGTATGAAAAACTGTTTTTT
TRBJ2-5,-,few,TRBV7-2,CASSLGAGHQETQYF,TGTGCCAGCAGCTTAGGGGCTGGGCATCAAGAGACCCAGTACTTC
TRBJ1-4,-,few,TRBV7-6,CASSPWPPEGMNEKLFF,TGTGCCAGCAGCCCTTGGCCCCCCGAGGGAATGAATGAAAAACTGTTTTTT
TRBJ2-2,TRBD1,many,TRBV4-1,CASSTLDRGTNTGELFF,TGCGCCAGCAGCACCCTTGACAGGGGCACTAACACCGGGGAGCTGTTTTTT
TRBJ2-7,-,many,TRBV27,CASSLMPGDYEQYF,TGTGCCAGCAGTTTAATGCCAGGGGACTACGAGCAGTACTTC
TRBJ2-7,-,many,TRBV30,CAWSRGRDSSGEQYF,TGTGCCTGGAGTAGAGGTCGGGACTCCTCAGGCGAGCAGTACTTC
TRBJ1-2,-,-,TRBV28,CASTRGAGGGGYTF,TGTGCCAGCACCCGAGGAGCGGGTGGGGGTGGCTACACCTTC
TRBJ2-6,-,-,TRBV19,CASSISATSSGANVLTF,TGTGCCAGTAGTATAAGCGCCACTAGCTCTGGGGCCAACGTCCTGACTTTC
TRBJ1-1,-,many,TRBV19,CASSAHAGGINTEAFF,TGTGCCAGTAGTGCCCACGCCGGCGGGATTAACACTGAAGCTTTCTTT
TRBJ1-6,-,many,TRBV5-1,CASSPPGVSLHF,TGCGCCAGCAGCCCCCCGGGGGTTTCCCTCCACTTT
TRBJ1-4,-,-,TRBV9,CASSVDAGDEKLFF,TGTGCCAGCAGCGTAGACGCTGGAGATGAAAAACTGTTTTTT
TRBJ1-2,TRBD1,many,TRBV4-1,CASRKAQTGGRYGYTF,TGCGCCAGCAGAAAAGCTCAAACAGGGGGCCGCTATGGCTACACCTTC
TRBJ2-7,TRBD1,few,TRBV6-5,CASRSTGGYEQYF,TGTGCCAGCAGATCGACAGGGGGCTACGAGCAGTACTTC
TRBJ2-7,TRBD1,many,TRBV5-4,CASSSGTDYEQYF,TGTGCCAGCAGCTCCGGGACAGACTACGAGCAGTACTTC
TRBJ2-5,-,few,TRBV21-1,CASSQYRGQETQYF,TGTGCCAGCAGCCAGTACAGGGGCCAAGAGACCCAGTACTTC
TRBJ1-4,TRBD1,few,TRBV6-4,CASSAGTGNEKLFF,TGTGCCAGCAGTGCCGGGACAGGGAATGAAAAACTGTTTTTT
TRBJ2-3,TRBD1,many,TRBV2,CASSGQGTDTQYF,TGTGCCAGCAGCGGACAGGGCACAGATACGCAGTATTTT
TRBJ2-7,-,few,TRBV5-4,CASSRDSNYEQYF,TGTGCCAGCAGTCGGGACTCGAACTACGAGCAGTACTTC
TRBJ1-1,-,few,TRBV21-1,CASSTQPQATDTEAFF,TGTGCCAGCAGCACTCAGCCCCAGGCCACGGACACTGAAGCTTTCTTT
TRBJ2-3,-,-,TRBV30,CASPGDTDTQYF,TGTGCCTCACCGGGGGACACAGATACGCAGTATTTT
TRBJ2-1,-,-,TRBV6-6,CASRKGNEQFF,TGTGCCAGCAGGAAGGGGAATGAGCAGTTCTTC
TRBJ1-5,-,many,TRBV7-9,CASSQADRANQPQHF,TGTGCCAGCAGCCAGGCGGACAGAGCCAATCAGCCCCAGCATTTT
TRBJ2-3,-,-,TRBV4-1,CASSQDSVFGTDTQYF,TGCGCCAGCAGCCAAGATTCCGTGTTCGGTACAGATACGCAGTATTTT
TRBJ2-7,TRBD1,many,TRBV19,CASSIDDRGPSIGEQYF,TGTGCCAGTAGTATAGACGACAGGGGCCCAAGTATAGGCGAGCAGTACTTC
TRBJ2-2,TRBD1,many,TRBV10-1,CASSDRDRGNTGELFF,TGCGCCAGCAGCGACCGGGACAGGGGGAACACCGGGGAGCTGTTTTTT